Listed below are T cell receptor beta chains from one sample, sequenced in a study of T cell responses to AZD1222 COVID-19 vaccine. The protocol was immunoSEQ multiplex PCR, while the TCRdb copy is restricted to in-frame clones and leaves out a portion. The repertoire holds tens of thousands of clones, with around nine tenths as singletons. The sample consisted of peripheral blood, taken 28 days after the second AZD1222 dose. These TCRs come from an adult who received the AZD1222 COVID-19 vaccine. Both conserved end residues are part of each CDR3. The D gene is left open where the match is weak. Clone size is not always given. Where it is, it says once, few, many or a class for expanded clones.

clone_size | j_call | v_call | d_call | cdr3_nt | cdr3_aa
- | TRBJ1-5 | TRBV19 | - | TGTGCCAGTAGTTCCATGGGGAGCAATCAGCCCCAGCATTTT | CASSSMGSNQPQHF
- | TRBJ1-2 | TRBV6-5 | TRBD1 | TGTGCCAGAGACAGGGACGGCTACACCTTC | CARDRDGYTF
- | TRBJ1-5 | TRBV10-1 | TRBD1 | TGCGCCAGCAGGGACAGGGGGCTGGGCAATCAGCCCCAGCATTTT | CASRDRGLGNQPQHF
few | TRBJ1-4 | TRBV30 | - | TGTGCCTGGAGTTCGGCGGGGGAAAAACTGTTTTTT | CAWSSAGEKLFF
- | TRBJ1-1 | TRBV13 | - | TGTGCCAGCAGGTTGCCAATTGGAGGGACTGAAGCTTTCTTT | CASRLPIGGTEAFF
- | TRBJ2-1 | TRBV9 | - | TGTGCCAGCAGCCCGACCGTGGCCCTTGACTACAATGAGCAGTTCTTC | CASSPTVALDYNEQFF
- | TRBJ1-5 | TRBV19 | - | TGTGCCAGTAGTATAGAAACAGGTCACAATCAGCCCCAGCATTTT | CASSIETGHNQPQHF
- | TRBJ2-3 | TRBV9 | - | TGTGCCAGCAGCTTTCGATTCACAGATACGCAGTATTTT | CASSFRFTDTQYF
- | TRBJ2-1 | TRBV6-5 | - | TGTGCCAGCGGAGGGGTCGGGACGCCAAACAATGAGCAGTTCTTC | CASGGVGTPNNEQFF
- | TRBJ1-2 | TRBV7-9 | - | TGTGCCAGCAGCTTAGGATTTGGACTGGGGAACTATGGCTACACCTTC | CASSLGFGLGNYGYTF
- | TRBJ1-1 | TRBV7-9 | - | TGTGCCAGCAGCTTTCATAGGGGGAACACTGAAGCTTTCTTT | CASSFHRGNTEAFF
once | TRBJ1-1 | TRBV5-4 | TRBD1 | TGTGCCAGCAGCATAGGACAGGGAGCCCGCAGGGACACTGAAGCTTTCTTT | CASSIGQGARRDTEAFF
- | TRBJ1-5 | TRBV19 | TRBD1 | TGTGCCAGTAGATCAGGACAGGGGCGGGTGAGACAGCCCCAGCATTTT | CASRSGQGRVRQPQHF
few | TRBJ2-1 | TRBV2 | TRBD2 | TGTGCCAGCACCTTCCCCCGACCGGGACTAGCGGGGGGGCCTTTCGACAATGAGCAGTTCTTC | CASTFPRPGLAGGPFDNEQFF
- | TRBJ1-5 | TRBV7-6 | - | TGTGCCAGCAGCTCCTCCCCAAGTGGGAATCAGCCCCAGCATTTT | CASSSSPSGNQPQHF
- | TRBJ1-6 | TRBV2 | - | TGTGCCAGCAGTTACCGACGGACCGATTCACCCCTCCACTTT | CASSYRRTDSPLHF
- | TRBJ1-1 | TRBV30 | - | TGTGCCTCCAGCGGGGGGTATGGTGAAGCTTTCTTT | CASSGGYGEAFF
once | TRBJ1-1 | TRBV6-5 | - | TGTGCCAGCACTACTATTCGTTCCACTGAAGCTTTCTTT | CASTTIRSTEAFF
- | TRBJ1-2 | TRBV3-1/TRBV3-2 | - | TGTGCCAGCAGCCAAGACGGGGGGCGAAATGGCTACACCTTC | CASSQDGGRNGYTF
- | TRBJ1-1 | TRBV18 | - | TGTGCCAGCTCCCTTCAGGACGTAAACACTGAAGCTTTCTTT | CASSLQDVNTEAFF
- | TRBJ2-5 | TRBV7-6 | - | TGTGCCAGCAGCCCCGGGCTGTCGGGACCACAAGAGACCCAGTACTTC | CASSPGLSGPQETQYF
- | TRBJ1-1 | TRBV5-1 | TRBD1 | TGCGCCAGCAGCTTGGGATACGGGACAGGGGGAATGAACACTGAAGCTTTCTTT | CASSLGYGTGGMNTEAFF
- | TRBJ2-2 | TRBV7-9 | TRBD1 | TGTGCCAGCAGCAAGGGACAGGGCGACACCGGGGAGCTGTTTTTT | CASSKGQGDTGELFF
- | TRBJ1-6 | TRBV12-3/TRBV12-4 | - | TGTGCCAGCAGGGAGCGGGATCGGACCCTCCACTTT | CASRERDRTLHF
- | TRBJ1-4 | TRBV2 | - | TGTGCCAGCAGGACAGAGCTTAATGAAAAACTGTTTTTT | CASRTELNEKLFF
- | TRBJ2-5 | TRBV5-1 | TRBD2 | TGCGCCAGCAGCTCGACTAGCGGACAAGAGACCCAGTACTTC | CASSSTSGQETQYF
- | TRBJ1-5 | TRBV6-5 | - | TGTGCCAGCAGTCCCCTGGGGGCTCGCAATCAGCCCCAGCATTTT | CASSPLGARNQPQHF
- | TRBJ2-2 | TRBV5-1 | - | TGCGCCAGCAGTCTGGATACCGGGGAGCTGTTTTTT | CASSLDTGELFF
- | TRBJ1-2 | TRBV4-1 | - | TGCGCCAGCAGCCCCGGGCAAGGGAGTCATGGCTACACCTTC | CASSPGQGSHGYTF
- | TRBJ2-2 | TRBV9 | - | TGTGCCAGCAGCGTAGTCGCGAACACCGGGGAGCTGTTTTTT | CASSVVANTGELFF
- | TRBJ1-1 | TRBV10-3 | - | TGTGCCATCAGTGAATTGGGGTTGAACACTGAAGCTTTCTTT | CAISELGLNTEAFF
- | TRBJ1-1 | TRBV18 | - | TGTGCCAGCTCACCAGGGAGGGAGCGAACTTTCTTT | CASSPGRERTFF
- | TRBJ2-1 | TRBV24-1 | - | TGTGCCACCAGTGAGGACAGCTTCAATGAGCAGTTCTTC | CATSEDSFNEQFF
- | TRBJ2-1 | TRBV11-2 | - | TGTGCCAGCAGCTTAGACTATCGTATTGAGCAGTTCTTC | CASSLDYRIEQFF
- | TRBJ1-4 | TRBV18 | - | TGTGCCAGCTCACTCCAGGACCCTAGAGATAATGAAAAACTGTTTTTT | CASSLQDPRDNEKLFF
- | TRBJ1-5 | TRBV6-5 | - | TGTGCCAGCAGTTACTCGGCAGGCCGGCCCCAGCATTTT | CASSYSAGRPQHF
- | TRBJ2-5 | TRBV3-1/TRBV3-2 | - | TGTGCCAGCGGACGGGGGGCGGGGGAGACCCAGTACTTC | CASGRGAGETQYF
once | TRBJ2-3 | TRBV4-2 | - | TGTGCCAGCAGCCAAGATATTTTGGGAGGTGGAGATACGCAGTATTTT | CASSQDILGGGDTQYF
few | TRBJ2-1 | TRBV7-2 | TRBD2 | TGTGCCAGCAGCCTGGCCCTAGCGGGGTCCAATGAGCAGTTCTTC | CASSLALAGSNEQFF
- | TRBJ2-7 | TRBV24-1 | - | TGTGCCACCGGGGTGGGCGAGCAGTACTTC | CATGVGEQYF
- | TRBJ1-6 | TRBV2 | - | TGTGCCAGCAGGGCCCGATATGGGGATTCACCCCTCCACTTT | CASRARYGDSPLHF
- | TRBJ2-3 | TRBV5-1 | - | TGCGCCAGCAGCTTGTCCGGGACCAACCGTGGGGTGCAGTATTTT | CASSLSGTNRGVQYF
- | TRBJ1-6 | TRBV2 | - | TGTGCCAGCAGTGAACGGGCATATAATTCACCCCTCCACTTT | CASSERAYNSPLHF
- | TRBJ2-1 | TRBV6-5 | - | TGTGCCAGCTCCGGAAGTTACAATGAGCAGTTCTTC | CASSGSYNEQFF
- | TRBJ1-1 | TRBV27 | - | TGTGCCAGCTCTACAGGCATGAACACTGAAGCTTTCTTT | CASSTGMNTEAFF
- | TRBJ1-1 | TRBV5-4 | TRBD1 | TGTGCCAGCAGCAGCTACGACAGGGAGGGCACTGAAGCTTTCTTT | CASSSYDREGTEAFF